The entry below describes one T cell receptor beta chain. Its antigen is undetermined. The data originate from a study of shared clonotypes between healthy human individuals. Study results and limitations: Generation probabilities of non-shared clonotypes were lower (relative to those shared by all four donors). Among the subsets, naive ones generally showed larger estimated richness than memory ones.

Repertoires were generated with immunoSEQ multiplex PCR, while TCRdb's copy carries only in-frame clones and drops some. The table records a few hundred thousand clones, less than 98% of them present only once. CDR3 size: 13 residues. V gave up 2 bases and J gave up 4 bases, with 8 bases separating them. Germline CDR1 is MGHRA and CDR2 is YSYEKL. V and J are TRBV4-1 and TRBJ2-5; D is uncertain. The clonotype originates from a woman in her twenties or thirties in good health. The material sequenced was naive CD4+ T cells sorted from blood. Subset defined: CD45RA+ positively selected. CDR3 bases: TGCGCCAGCAGCCAACTCGTCGGAGAGACCCAGTACTTC. Translating gives CASSQLVGETQYF.